These T cell receptor beta chains were read from a single sample in a study of cytomegalovirus exposure and HLA in healthy donors. Sequencing used immunoSEQ multiplex PCR; TCRdb keeps in-frame clones, though not all of them. The sample has around 110,000 clones, about three quarters seen once. The sequenced sample was PBMCs. These receptor sequences come from a boy younger than 18 in good health and CMV-seronegative. Each CDR3 is given with its conserved first and last residue. D genes are given only for firm matches. Rows give clone size only sometimes, using once, few, many, or a class for an expanded clone.

CDR3 length: 17; clone size: NA; V gene: TRBV5-1; J gene: TRBJ2-2; D gene: TRBD2; CDR3 protein: CASSSRVSSGGTGELFF; CDR3 DNA: TGCGCCAGCAGCTCCCGTGTAAGTAGCGGGGGCACCGGGGAGCTGTTTTTT
CDR3 length: 14; clone size: NA; V gene: TRBV5-6; J gene: TRBJ1-2; D gene: TRBD1; CDR3 protein: CASSPGTGVYGYTF; CDR3 DNA: TGTGCCAGCAGCCCGGGGACAGGGGTATATGGCTACACCTTC
CDR3 length: 17; clone size: NA; V gene: TRBV30; J gene: TRBJ2-3; D gene: TRBD2; CDR3 protein: CAWSSGTSGTGGNTQYF; CDR3 DNA: TGTGCCTGGAGTTCCGGGACTAGCGGGACCGGGGGGAATACGCAGTATTTT
CDR3 length: 15; clone size: NA; V gene: TRBV5-4; J gene: TRBJ2-3; D gene: TRBD1; CDR3 protein: CACQRDRRSTDTQYF; CDR3 DNA: TGTGCCTGCCAGAGGGACAGGAGGTCCACAGATACGCAGTATTTT
CDR3 length: 13; clone size: NA; V gene: TRBV5-1; J gene: TRBJ2-5; D gene: TRBD1; CDR3 protein: CASSHGQGETQYF; CDR3 DNA: TGCGCCAGCAGCCATGGACAGGGCGAGACCCAGTACTTC
CDR3 length: 12; clone size: NA; V gene: TRBV6-5; J gene: TRBJ1-2; D gene: NA; CDR3 protein: CASSSPRDGYTF; CDR3 DNA: TGTGCCAGCAGTTCCCCCCGGGATGGCTACACCTTC
CDR3 length: 17; clone size: few; V gene: TRBV2; J gene: TRBJ2-3; D gene: NA; CDR3 protein: CASSAFLVTRNTDTQYF; CDR3 DNA: TGTGCCAGCAGTGCGTTCTTAGTGACTCGAAACACAGATACGCAGTATTTT
CDR3 length: 15; clone size: NA; V gene: TRBV28; J gene: TRBJ2-7; D gene: NA; CDR3 protein: CASSPLFSGHYEQYF; CDR3 DNA: TGTGCCAGCAGTCCCCTTTTCAGTGGGCACTACGAGCAGTACTTC
CDR3 length: 15; clone size: NA; V gene: TRBV7-2; J gene: TRBJ2-1; D gene: NA; CDR3 protein: CASSLDGSSYNEQFF; CDR3 DNA: TGTGCCAGCAGCTTAGACGGGAGCTCCTACAATGAGCAGTTCTTC
CDR3 length: 15; clone size: few; V gene: TRBV27; J gene: TRBJ2-7; D gene: NA; CDR3 protein: CASSLSARTSYEQYF; CDR3 DNA: TGTGCCAGCAGTTTATCGGCCCGTACCTCCTACGAGCAGTACTTC
CDR3 length: 15; clone size: NA; V gene: TRBV7-9; J gene: TRBJ1-1; D gene: TRBD1; CDR3 protein: CASSFPGTGNTEAFF; CDR3 DNA: TGTGCCAGCAGCTTTCCCGGGACAGGGAACACTGAAGCTTTCTTT
CDR3 length: 15; clone size: NA; V gene: TRBV27; J gene: TRBJ1-5; D gene: NA; CDR3 protein: CASSFSIGGNQPQHF; CDR3 DNA: TGTGCCAGCAGTTTCTCGATCGGGGGCAATCAGCCCCAGCATTTT
CDR3 length: 16; clone size: NA; V gene: TRBV21-1; J gene: TRBJ1-2; D gene: NA; CDR3 protein: CASSKAPGTGLYGYTF; CDR3 DNA: TGTGCCAGCAGCAAAGCTCCGGGGACAGGACTCTATGGCTACACCTTC
CDR3 length: 15; clone size: few; V gene: TRBV6-5; J gene: TRBJ1-1; D gene: TRBD1; CDR3 protein: CASSYSQGAATEAFF; CDR3 DNA: TGTGCCAGCAGTTACTCCCAGGGGGCGGCCACTGAAGCTTTCTTT
CDR3 length: 12; clone size: NA; V gene: TRBV28; J gene: TRBJ2-3; D gene: NA; CDR3 protein: CASIGATDTQYF; CDR3 DNA: TGTGCCAGCATTGGGGCCACAGATACGCAGTATTTT
CDR3 length: 13; clone size: NA; V gene: TRBV18; J gene: TRBJ1-1; D gene: NA; CDR3 protein: CASSSQPNTEAFF; CDR3 DNA: TGTGCCAGCTCGTCACAACCGAACACTGAAGCTTTCTTT
CDR3 length: 14; clone size: NA; V gene: TRBV9; J gene: TRBJ2-7; D gene: TRBD1; CDR3 protein: CASSVSGTGYEQYF; CDR3 DNA: TGTGCCAGCAGCGTATCAGGGACAGGTTACGAGCAGTACTTC
CDR3 length: 14; clone size: few; V gene: TRBV19; J gene: TRBJ2-2; D gene: NA; CDR3 protein: CASLMRGNTGELFF; CDR3 DNA: TGTGCCAGCTTAATGCGGGGAAACACCGGGGAGCTGTTTTTT
CDR3 length: 15; clone size: NA; V gene: TRBV6-1; J gene: TRBJ1-5; D gene: NA; CDR3 protein: CASSEGYGGHQPQHF; CDR3 DNA: TGTGCCAGCAGTGAAGGGTACGGGGGGCATCAGCCCCAGCATTTT
CDR3 length: 13; clone size: NA; V gene: TRBV19; J gene: TRBJ1-1; D gene: NA; CDR3 protein: CASSIQGNTEAFF; CDR3 DNA: TGTGCCAGTAGTATCCAGGGGAACACTGAAGCTTTCTTT
CDR3 length: 15; clone size: once; V gene: TRBV4-1; J gene: TRBJ2-5; D gene: TRBD1; CDR3 protein: CASSQERGLQETQYF; CDR3 DNA: TGCGCCAGCAGCCAAGAGAGGGGGCTCCAAGAGACCCAGTACTTC
CDR3 length: 14; clone size: NA; V gene: TRBV4-1; J gene: TRBJ1-1; D gene: TRBD1; CDR3 protein: CASSQGDRNTEAFF; CDR3 DNA: TGCGCCAGCAGCCAGGGGGACAGGAACACTGAAGCTTTCTTT
CDR3 length: 15; clone size: NA; V gene: TRBV11-2; J gene: TRBJ1-3; D gene: NA; CDR3 protein: CASSLVPSPGNTIYF; CDR3 DNA: TGTGCCAGCAGCTTAGTACCGAGCCCCGGAAACACCATATATTTT
CDR3 length: 17; clone size: once; V gene: TRBV29-1; J gene: TRBJ2-2; D gene: TRBD1; CDR3 protein: CSVFDQGARRGSGELFF; CDR3 DNA: TGCAGCGTTTTCGACCAGGGGGCGCGAAGGGGGTCCGGGGAGCTGTTTTTT
CDR3 length: 16; clone size: NA; V gene: TRBV6-4; J gene: TRBJ2-6; D gene: NA; CDR3 protein: CASSEGRRSGANVLTF; CDR3 DNA: TGTGCCAGCAGTGAGGGCCGCCGCTCTGGGGCCAACGTCCTGACTTTC
CDR3 length: 18; clone size: few; V gene: TRBV5-4; J gene: TRBJ2-3; D gene: NA; CDR3 protein: CASSSPGGARRSTDTQYF; CDR3 DNA: TGTGCCAGCAGCTCCCCAGGTGGGGCGAGGCGCAGCACAGATACGCAGTATTTT
CDR3 length: 14; clone size: NA; V gene: TRBV29-1; J gene: TRBJ2-7; D gene: TRBD1; CDR3 protein: CSVVRDRGVYEQYF; CDR3 DNA: TGCAGCGTAGTTAGGGACAGGGGCGTGTACGAGCAGTACTTC
CDR3 length: 15; clone size: NA; V gene: TRBV2; J gene: TRBJ2-7; D gene: TRBD2; CDR3 protein: CASSPLAGVSYEQYF; CDR3 DNA: TGTGCCAGCAGCCCCTTGGCGGGAGTTTCCTACGAGCAGTACTTC